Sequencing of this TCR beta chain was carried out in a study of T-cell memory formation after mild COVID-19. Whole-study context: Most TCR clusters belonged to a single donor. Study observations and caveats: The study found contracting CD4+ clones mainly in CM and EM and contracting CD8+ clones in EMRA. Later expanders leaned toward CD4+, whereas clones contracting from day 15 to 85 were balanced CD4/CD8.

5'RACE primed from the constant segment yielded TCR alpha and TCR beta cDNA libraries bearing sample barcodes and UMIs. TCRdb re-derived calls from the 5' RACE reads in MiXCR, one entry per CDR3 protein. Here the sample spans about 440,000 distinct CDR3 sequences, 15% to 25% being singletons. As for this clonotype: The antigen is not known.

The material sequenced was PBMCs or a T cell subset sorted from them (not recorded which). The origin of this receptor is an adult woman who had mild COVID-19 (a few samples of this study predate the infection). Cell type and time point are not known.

CDR3 amino acids: CSVVHKGRETQYF. The DNA of the CDR3 is TGCAGCGTTGTACATAAAGGCAGGGAGACCCAGTACTTC. This chain links TRBV29-1 with TRBJ2-5; D ambiguous. The CDR3 contains 13 residues. Per germline, CDR1 SQVTM and CDR2 ANQGSEA. Deletions cut 4 bases from V and 5 bases from J, with 14 bases between.